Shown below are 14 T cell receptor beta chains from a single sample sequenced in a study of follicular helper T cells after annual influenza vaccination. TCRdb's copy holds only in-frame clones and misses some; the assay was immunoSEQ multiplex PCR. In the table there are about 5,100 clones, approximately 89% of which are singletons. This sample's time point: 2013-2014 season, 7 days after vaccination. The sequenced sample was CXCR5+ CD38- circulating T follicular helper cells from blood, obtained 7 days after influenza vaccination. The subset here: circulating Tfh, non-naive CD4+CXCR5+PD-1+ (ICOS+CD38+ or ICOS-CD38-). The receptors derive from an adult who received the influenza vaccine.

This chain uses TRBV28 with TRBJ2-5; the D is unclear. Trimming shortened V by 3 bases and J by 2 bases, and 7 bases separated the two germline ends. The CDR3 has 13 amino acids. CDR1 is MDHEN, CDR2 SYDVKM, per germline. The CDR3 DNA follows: TGTGCCAGCAGTTTGATACAGCAAGAGACCCAGTACTTC. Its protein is CASSLIQQETQYF.

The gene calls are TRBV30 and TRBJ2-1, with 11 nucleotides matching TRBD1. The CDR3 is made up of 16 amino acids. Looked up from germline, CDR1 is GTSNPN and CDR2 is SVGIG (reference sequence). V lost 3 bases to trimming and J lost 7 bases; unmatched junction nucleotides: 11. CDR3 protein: CAWSVQSGQGGNEQFF. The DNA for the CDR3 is TGTGCCTGGAGCGTTCAATCGGGACAGGGGGGAAATGAGCAGTTCTTC.

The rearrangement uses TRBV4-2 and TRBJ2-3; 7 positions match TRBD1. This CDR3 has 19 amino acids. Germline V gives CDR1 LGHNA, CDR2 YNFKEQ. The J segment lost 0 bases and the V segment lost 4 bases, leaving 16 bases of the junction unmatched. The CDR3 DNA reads TGTGCCAGCAGCCTAAGAGGGGCCGGGCAGGGGGATAGCACAGATACGCAGTATTTT. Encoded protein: CASSLRGAGQGDSTDTQYF.

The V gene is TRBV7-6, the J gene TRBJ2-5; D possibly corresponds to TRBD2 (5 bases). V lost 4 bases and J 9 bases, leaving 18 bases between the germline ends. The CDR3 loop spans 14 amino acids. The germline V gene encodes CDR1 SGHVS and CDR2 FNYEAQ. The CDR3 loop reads CASSSGLTAGAQYF. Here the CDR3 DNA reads TGTGCCAGCAGCTCTGGTCTTACCGCCGGGGCCCAGTACTTC.

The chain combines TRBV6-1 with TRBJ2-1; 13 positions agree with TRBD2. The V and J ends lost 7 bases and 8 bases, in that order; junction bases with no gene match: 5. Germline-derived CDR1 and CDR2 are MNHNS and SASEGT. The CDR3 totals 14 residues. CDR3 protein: CASIWTSGRDEQFF. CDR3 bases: TGTGCCAGCATCTGGACTAGCGGGAGAGATGAGCAGTTCTTC.

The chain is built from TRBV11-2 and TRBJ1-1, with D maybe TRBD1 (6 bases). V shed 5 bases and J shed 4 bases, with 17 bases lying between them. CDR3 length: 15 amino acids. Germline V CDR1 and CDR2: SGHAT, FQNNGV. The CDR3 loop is CASSAKNQGLTEAFF. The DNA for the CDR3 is TGTGCCAGCAGCGCGAAGAACCAGGGGCTCACTGAAGCTTTCTTT.

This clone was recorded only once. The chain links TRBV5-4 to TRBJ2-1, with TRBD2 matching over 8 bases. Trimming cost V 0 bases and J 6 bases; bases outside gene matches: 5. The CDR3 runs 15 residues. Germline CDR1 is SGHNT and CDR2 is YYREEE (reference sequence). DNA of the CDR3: TGTGCCAGCAGCTTGGACCGGACTAGCTTCAATGAGCAGTTCTTC. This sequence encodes CASSLDRTSFNEQFF.

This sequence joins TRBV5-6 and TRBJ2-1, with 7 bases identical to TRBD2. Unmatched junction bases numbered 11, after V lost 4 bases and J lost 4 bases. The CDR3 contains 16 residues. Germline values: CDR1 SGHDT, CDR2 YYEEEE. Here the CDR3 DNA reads TGTGCCAGCAGCATTTGGGGGAGGGGACTGTACAATGAGCAGTTCTTC. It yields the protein CASSIWGRGLYNEQFF.

As DNA, the CDR3 is TGTGCCAGCAGTGAACAGGGTTTAGCCAAAAACATTCAGTACTTC. It is translated as CASSEQGLAKNIQYF. The genes are TRBV2 and TRBJ2-4, with D maybe TRBD1 (5 bases). V lost 2 bases and J 0 bases, leaving 8 bases between the germline ends. Looked up from germline, CDR1 is SNHLY and CDR2 is FYNNEI. This CDR3 has 15 residues.

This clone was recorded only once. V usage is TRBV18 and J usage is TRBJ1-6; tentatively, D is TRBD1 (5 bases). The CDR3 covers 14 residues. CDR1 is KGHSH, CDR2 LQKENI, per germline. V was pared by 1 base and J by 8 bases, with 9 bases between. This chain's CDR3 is CASSPRVGDSPLHF. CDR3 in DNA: TGTGCCAGCTCACCACGCGTAGGGGATTCACCCCTCCACTTT.

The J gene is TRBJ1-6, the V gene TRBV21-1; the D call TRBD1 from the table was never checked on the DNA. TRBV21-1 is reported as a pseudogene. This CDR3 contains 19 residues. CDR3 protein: CASSSPWSKAGYSNSPLHF. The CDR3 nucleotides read TGTGCCAGCAGCAGCCCATGGTCTAAGGCAGGGTACAGTAATTCACCCCTCCACTTT.

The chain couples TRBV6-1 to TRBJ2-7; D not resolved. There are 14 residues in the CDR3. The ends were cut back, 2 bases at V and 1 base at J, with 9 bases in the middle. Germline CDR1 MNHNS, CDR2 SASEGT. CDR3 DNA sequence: TGTGCCAGCAGTGAACGCGCGAAGTCCTACGAGCAGTACTTC. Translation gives CASSERAKSYEQYF.

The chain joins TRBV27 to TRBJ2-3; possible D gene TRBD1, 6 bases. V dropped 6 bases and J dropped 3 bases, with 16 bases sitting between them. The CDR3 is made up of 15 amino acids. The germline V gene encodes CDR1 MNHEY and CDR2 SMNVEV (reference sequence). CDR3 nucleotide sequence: TGTGCCAGCAGGCCCGAGGGGGAAGGGACAGATACGCAGTATTTT. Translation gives CASRPEGEGTDTQYF.

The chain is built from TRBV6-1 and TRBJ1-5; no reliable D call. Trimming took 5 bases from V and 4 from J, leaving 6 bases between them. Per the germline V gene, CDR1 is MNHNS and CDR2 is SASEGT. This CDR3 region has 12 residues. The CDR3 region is CASSSINQPQHF. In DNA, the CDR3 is TGTGCCAGCAGTAGCATTAATCAGCCCCAGCATTTT.